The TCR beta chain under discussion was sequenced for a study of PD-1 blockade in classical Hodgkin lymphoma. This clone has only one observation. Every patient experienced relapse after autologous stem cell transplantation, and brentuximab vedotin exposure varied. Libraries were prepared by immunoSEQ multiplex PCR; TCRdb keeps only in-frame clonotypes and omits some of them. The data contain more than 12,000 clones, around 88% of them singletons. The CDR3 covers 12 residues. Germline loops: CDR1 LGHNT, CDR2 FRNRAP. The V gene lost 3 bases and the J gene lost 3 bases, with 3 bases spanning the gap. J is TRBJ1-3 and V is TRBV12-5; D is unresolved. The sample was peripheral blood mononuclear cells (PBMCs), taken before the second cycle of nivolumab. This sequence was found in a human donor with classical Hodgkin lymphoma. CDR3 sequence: CASGFGGNTIYF. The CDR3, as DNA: TGTGCTAGTGGTTTCGGTGGAAACACCATATATTTT.